Detailed here is one TCR beta chain. Its target is not known. The sample is drawn from a study of Ad26.COV2.S vaccination and SARS-CoV-2 variants. The CDR3 is 18 residues long. J gave up 5 bases and V 5 bases, and 15 bases lay outside the gene matches. Germline CDR1 reads MNHEY; CDR2 reads SMNVEV (reference sequence). Clones were sequenced by immunoSEQ multiplex PCR, and TCRdb holds only the in-frame ones, with some missing. The data hold over 400,000 clones, with roughly 90% observed a single time. Treatment of the sample: 19 received Ad26.COV2.S at low or high dose, single or two shots; 5 received placebo; per-sample allocation not given. Each sample was drawn 63 days after the first injection (of vaccine or placebo). General observations from the study: Vaccinated and placebo-treated recipients had similar non-spike TCR breadth.

The TCR originated in a person between 18 and 65 years old who received the Ad26.COV2.S COVID-19 vaccine or a placebo. The sequencing here drew on peripheral blood, taken in a trial of Ad26.COV2.S vaccine versus placebo. This chain connects TRBV27 to TRBJ2-3; the match to TRBD2 covers 11 bases. CDR3 in amino acids: CASSLKTSGGPMRDTQYF. CDR3 DNA sequence: TGTGCCAGCAGTCTAAAAACTAGCGGGGGCCCCATGAGAGATACGCAGTATTTT.